This TCR beta chain was identified during a study of OX40 agonist ivuxolimab in advanced cancers. Study-wide context: Ivuxolimab was a fully human IgG2 agonistic monoclonal antibody targeting the costimulatory receptor OX40 (CD134). Intravenous ivuxolimab was administered to patients every 2 weeks at six dose levels: 0.01, 0.1, 0.3, 1.5, 3 and 10 mg/kg. Of the approximately 50 dose-escalation patients, hepatocellular carcinoma was present in about 20, melanoma in around 15, renal cell carcinoma in 9 and head and neck cancer in 9. A male proportion of 82.7% and a mean age of 60 years, ranging from roughly 20 to 80, were recorded for the dose-escalation cohort. Patients were allowed to have had prior anti-PD-1, anti-PD-L1 or anti-CTLA-4 therapy, and about 40% of the dose-escalation patients had been treated with checkpoint inhibitors. Three dose-escalation patients achieved partial responses, one with hepatocellular carcinoma and two with cutaneous melanoma. The purpose of peripheral TCRbeta sequencing was to test whether ivuxolimab changed TCR sequence diversity and led to clonal T-cell expansion. The monotherapy dose-escalation portion (N of about 47 patients) of the phase I ivuxolimab trial is reported in the paper.

The trial excluded patients who had a history of autoimmune disease or who were on systemic immunosuppression. Peripheral blood for TCR sequencing was collected from all dose cohorts at baseline, on cycle 4 day 1, and on cycle 7 day 1. Samples were obtained from an open-label, multicenter, first-in-human phase I dose-escalation trial of ivuxolimab. The trial enrolled adults with locally advanced or metastatic head and neck squamous cell, hepatocellular, melanoma or renal cell carcinoma. Before TCR sequencing, CD4+ T cells and CD8+ T cells from peripheral blood were sorted into separate populations. With regard to this clone: This receptor's antigen is unknown. One base away there is no much larger clone; base qualities are not given.

Broader findings and caveats from the paper: After ivuxolimab, more expanded clones were found on average in CD8+ T cells than in CD4+ T cells. Antigen specificity was not determined for the clonally expanded peripheral T cells. Partial responders in the 0.1-3.0 mg/kg groups had among the lowest normalized peripheral clonal expansion, especially among CD8+ T cells. Clonal expansion of both CD4+ and CD8+ blood T cells was observed from baseline to week 6 at doses 0.1 to 3.0 mg/kg. Low levels of normalized T-cell clonal expansion were also seen in some patients who did not respond.

Based on the germline V gene, the CDR1 and CDR2 sequences are MDHEN and SYDVKM. Trimming at the junction amounts to 7 bases on V and 4 bases on J, and the germline ends lie 19 bases apart. The CDR3 contains 15 residues, cysteine and phenylalanine counted. Only CDR3 DNA is held: 45 bases, read in frame from base 1. For sequencing of the TCRbeta CDR3 region, genomic DNA was extracted from the sorted cells. TCRbeta CDR3 regions were sequenced using the immunoSEQ Assay. Entries here come from immuneACCESS through TCRdb and include only in-frame sequences with V and J called. Some clones fail to appear in such tables; in the studies checked, an unresolved V gene covers under half of the shortfall, and the cause of the remainder is unknown. Across this sample there are around 100,000 clones, with approximately 89% seen only once. The ten largest clones add up to around 0.16% of the sample.

The source of this sequence is an adult with an advanced solid tumor such as melanoma, head and neck, liver or kidney cancer. The chain couples TRBV28 to TRBJ1-2; the D gene cannot be named for sure. This material consisted of CD4+ or CD8+ T cells sorted from blood, taken in a trial of the OX40 agonist ivuxolimab. The CDR3 is CASTTPGPGRYGYTF. In nucleotide form, the sequence is TGTGCCAGCACCACCCCCGGGCCGGGCCGCTATGGCTACACCTTC.